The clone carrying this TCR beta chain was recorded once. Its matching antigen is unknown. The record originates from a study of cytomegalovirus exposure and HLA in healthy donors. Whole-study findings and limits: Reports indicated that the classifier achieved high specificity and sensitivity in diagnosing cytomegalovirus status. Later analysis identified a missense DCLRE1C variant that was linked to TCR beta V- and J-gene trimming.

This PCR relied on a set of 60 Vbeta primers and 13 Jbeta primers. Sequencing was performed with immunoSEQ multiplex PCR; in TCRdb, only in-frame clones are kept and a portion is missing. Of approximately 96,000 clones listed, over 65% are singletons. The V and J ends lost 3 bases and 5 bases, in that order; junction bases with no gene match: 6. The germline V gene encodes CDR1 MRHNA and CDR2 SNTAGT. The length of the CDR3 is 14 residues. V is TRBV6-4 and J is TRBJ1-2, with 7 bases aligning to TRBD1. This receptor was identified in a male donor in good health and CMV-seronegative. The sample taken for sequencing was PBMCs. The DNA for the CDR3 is TGTGCCAGCAGTGAAGAGGAGGGGGCATATGGCTACACCTTC. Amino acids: CASSEEEGAYGYTF.